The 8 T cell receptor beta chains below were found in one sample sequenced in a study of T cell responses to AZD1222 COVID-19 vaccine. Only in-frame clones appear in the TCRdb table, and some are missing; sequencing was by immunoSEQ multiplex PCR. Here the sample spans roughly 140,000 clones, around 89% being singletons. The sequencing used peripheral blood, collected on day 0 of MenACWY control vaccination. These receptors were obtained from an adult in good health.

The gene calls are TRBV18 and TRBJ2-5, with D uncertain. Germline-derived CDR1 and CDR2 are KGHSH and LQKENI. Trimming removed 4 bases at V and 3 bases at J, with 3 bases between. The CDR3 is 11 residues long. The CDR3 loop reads CASSQKETQYF. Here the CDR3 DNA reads TGTGCCAGCTCACAAAAAGAGACCCAGTACTTC.

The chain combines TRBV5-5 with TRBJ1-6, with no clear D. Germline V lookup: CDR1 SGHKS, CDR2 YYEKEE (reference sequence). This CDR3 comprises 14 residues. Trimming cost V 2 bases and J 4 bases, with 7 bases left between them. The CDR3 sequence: CASSLRAYNSPLHF. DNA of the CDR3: TGTGCCAGCAGCTTAAGGGCTTATAATTCACCCCTCCACTTT.

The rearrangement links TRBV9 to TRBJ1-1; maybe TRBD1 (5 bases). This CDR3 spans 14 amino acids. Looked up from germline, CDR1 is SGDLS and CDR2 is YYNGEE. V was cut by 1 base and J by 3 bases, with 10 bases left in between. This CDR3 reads CASSVSGSDTEAFF. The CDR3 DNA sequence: TGTGCCAGCAGCGTATCAGGGTCGGACACTGAAGCTTTCTTT.

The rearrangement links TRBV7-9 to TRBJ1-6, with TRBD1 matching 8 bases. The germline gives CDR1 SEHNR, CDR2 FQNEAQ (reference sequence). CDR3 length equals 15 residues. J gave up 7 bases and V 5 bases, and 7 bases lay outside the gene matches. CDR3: CASSARQGRNSPLHF. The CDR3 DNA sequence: TGTGCCAGCAGCGCCCGACAGGGGCGGAATTCACCCCTCCACTTT.

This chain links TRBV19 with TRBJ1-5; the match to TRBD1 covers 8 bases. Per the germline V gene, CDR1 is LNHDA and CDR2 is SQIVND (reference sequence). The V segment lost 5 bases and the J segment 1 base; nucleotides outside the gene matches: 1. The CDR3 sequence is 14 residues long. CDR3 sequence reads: CASSHRGSNQPQHF. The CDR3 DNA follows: TGTGCCAGTAGTCACAGGGGGAGCAATCAGCCCCAGCATTTT.

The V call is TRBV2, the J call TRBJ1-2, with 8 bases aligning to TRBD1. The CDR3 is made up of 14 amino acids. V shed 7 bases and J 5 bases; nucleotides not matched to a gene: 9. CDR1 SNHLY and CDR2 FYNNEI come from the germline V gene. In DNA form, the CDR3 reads TGTGCCAGCACAGGGGGCAGTCTAATATATGGCTACACCTTC. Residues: CASTGGSLIYGYTF.

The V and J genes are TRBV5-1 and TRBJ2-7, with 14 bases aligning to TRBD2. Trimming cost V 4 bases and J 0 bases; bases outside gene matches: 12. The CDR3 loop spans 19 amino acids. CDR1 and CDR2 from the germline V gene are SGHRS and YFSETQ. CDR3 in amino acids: CASSPVKGLAGAGSYEQYF. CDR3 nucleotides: TGCGCCAGCAGCCCCGTCAAGGGACTAGCGGGAGCCGGCTCCTACGAGCAGTACTTC.

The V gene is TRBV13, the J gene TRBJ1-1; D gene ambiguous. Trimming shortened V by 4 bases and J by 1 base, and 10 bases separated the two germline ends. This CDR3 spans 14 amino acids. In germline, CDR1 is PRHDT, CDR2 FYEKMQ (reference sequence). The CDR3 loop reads CASSSRGGNTEAFF. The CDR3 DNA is TGTGCCAGCAGCTCTCGCGGCGGGAACACTGAAGCTTTCTTT.